The clone carrying this T cell receptor (beta chain) was picked up one time. Participants came from 20 to 25 US areas, aged roughly 18 to 95 years. The germline CDR1 and CDR2 sequences are SGHTA and FQGNSA. V was cut by 0 bases and J by 5 bases, with 11 bases left in between. The CDR3 runs to 15 residues. Sequencing used immunoSEQ multiplex PCR; TCRdb keeps in-frame clones, though not all of them. The sample records 300,000 to 400,000 clones, around 89% being singletons. The record originates from a study of blood T cell repertoires in COVID-19. Overall study context: Sites in the United States, Italy and Spain provided acute and convalescent COVID-19 samples. Nucleic acid was either cDNA or gDNA, and it came from T cells, B-cell-depleted T cells, or PBMCs.

This sequence was found in a woman in her 30s with acute COVID-19. The source material was PBMCs or T cells enriched from blood (not recorded which). The rearrangement joins TRBV7-2 to TRBJ1-5; a possible D gene is TRBD1 (5 bases). This CDR3 is CASSLAGAHHQPQHF. In DNA form, the CDR3 reads TGTGCCAGCAGCTTAGCTGGGGCACACCATCAGCCCCAGCATTTT. Based on the CDR3 plus reference TRBV7-2 and TRBJ1-5, the full variable domain is GAGVSQSPSNKVTEKGKDVELRCDPISGHTALYWYRQSLGQGLEFLIYFQGNSAPDKSGLPSDRFSAERTGGSVSTLTIQRTQQEDSAVYLCASSLAGAHHQPQHFGDGTRLSIL.